This T cell receptor (beta chain) emerged from a study of shared clonotypes between healthy human individuals. Using immunoSEQ multiplex PCR, the repertoire was profiled, and TCRdb retains in-frame clones only, with some absent. The data hold some 2,500,000 clones, with approximately 93% observed a single time. About this clone: This sample also contains other DNA sequences that code for the same CDR3.

Sample: naive CD4+ T cells from PBMCs. Subset indicated: CD45RA+ positively selected. This sequence originates from a man aged 18 to 29 in good health. Some clones in this sample may be carry-over from other donors' samples.

The CDR3 bases are TGTGCCAGCAGCGGGGGCGCAAATCAGCCCCAGCATTTT. Translating gives CASSGGANQPQHF. The V gene is TRBV11-2, the J gene TRBJ1-5, with D possibly being TRBD1 (6 bases). V shed 5 bases and J shed 4 bases, with 9 bases lying between them. Germline lookup yields CDR1 SGHAT and CDR2 FQNNGV. The CDR3 length is 13 residues. The full variable domain, completed using reference TRBV11-2 and TRBJ1-5, is EAGVAQSPRYKIIEKRQSVAFWCNPISGHATLYWYQQILGQGPKLLIQFQNNGVVDDSQLPKDRFSAERLKGVDSTLKIQPAKLEDSAVYLCASSGGANQPQHFGDGTRLSIL.